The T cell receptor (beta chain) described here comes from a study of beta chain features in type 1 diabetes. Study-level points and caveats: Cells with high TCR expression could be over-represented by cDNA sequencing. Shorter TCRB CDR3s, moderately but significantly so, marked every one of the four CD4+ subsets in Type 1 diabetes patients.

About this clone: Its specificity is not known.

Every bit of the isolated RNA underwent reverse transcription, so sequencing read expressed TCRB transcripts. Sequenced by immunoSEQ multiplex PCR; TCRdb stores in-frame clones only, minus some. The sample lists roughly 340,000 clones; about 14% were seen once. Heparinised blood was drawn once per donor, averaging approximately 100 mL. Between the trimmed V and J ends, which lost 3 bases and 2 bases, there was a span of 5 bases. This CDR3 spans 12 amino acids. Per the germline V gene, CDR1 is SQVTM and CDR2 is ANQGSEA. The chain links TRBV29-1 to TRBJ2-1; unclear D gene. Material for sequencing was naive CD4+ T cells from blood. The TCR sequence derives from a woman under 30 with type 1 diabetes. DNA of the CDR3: TGCAGCGTTGAGAGGCCCTACAATGAGCAGTTCTTC. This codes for CSVERPYNEQFF.